This T cell receptor beta chain derives from a study of blood T cell repertoires in COVID-19. Study details: Sites in the United States, Italy and Spain provided acute and convalescent COVID-19 samples. T cells, B-cell-depleted T cells, or PBMCs supplied cDNA or gDNA.

In the authors' methods: Quantification of nucleated cells was approximated via reference gene primer amplification. Data came from immunoSEQ multiplex PCR; TCRdb stores just in-frame clones and leaves some out. V and J calls and clone size are copied from that table; D and trimming were computed from the DNA. The top ten clones hold about 5% of a sample with under 150,000 clones, about 84% of them seen once. Trimming removed 4 bases at V and 1 base at J, with 8 bases between. The CDR3 has 13 residues. Germline V gives CDR1 SGDLS, CDR2 YYNGEE. V usage is TRBV9 and J usage is TRBJ1-1; no definite D call. The TCR comes from a woman in her forties or fifties with acute or convalescent COVID-19. Sample: peripheral blood. The CDR3 nucleotides are TGTGCCAGCAGCCGGGAGGGGAACACTGAAGCTTTCTTT. Residues: CASSREGNTEAFF.